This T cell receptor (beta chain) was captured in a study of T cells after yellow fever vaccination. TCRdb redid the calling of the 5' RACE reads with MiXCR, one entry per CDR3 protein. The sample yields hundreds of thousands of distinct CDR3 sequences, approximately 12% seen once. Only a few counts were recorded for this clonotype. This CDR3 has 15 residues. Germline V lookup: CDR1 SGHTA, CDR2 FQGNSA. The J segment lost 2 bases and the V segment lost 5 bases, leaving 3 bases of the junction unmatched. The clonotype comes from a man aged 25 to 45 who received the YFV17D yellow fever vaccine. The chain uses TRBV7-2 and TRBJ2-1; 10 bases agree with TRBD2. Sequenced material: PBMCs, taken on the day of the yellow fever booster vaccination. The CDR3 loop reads CASSDGLAAYNEQFF. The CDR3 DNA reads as TGTGCCAGCAGCGACGGACTAGCGGCCTACAATGAGCAGTTCTTC.